These T cell receptor beta chains were read from a single sample in a study of T-cell memory formation after mild COVID-19. Via MiXCR, TCRdb re-called the 5' RACE reads, giving one row per CDR3 protein. The profile shows about 210,000 distinct CDR3 sequences, under 12% of them singletons. The sample was PBMCs or a T cell subset sorted from them (not recorded which). The receptor source for this set is a man aged 18 to 35 who had mild COVID-19 (a few samples of this study predate the infection). Cell type and time point are not known. The CDR3 runs from the conserved cysteine through the conserved F or W. A D gene is named only where the DNA matches it firmly. Size is stated for part of the rows, as once, few or many counts, or as a class when the clone is expanded.

>many|TRBV5-1|-|TRBJ1-1
TGCGCCAGCAGCTTGTTTGGGGAGAACACTGAAGCTTTCTTT
CASSLFGENTEAFF
>few|TRBV6-6|-|TRBJ1-5
TGTGCCAGCAGTTCCTCCGGCGGGGGCCCTAATCAGCCCCAGCATTTT
CASSSSGGGPNQPQHF
>few|TRBV5-1|TRBD1|TRBJ2-7
TGCGCCAGCAGCTTACAGGGGGCCCCCTACGAGCAGTACTTC
CASSLQGAPYEQYF
>many|TRBV5-1|TRBD2|TRBJ2-1
TGCGCCAGCAGCTCAACTAGCGGGGACAATGAGCAGTTCTTC
CASSSTSGDNEQFF
>-|TRBV5-4|TRBD2|TRBJ2-5
TGTGCCAGCAGCGTAGGGACTATCCAAGAGACCCAGTACTTC
CASSVGTIQETQYF
>few|TRBV7-6|-|TRBJ2-3
TGTGCCAGCAGCTCTGGGCGACAGGCTACAGATACGCAGTATTTT
CASSSGRQATDTQYF
>few|TRBV18|TRBD2|TRBJ2-1
TGTGCCAGCTCTCCCGGCGGGGGGATGGATGAGCAGTTCTTC
CASSPGGGMDEQFF
>few|TRBV5-1|TRBD1|TRBJ2-7
TGCGCCAGCAGCTTGGCGGGACAGCTCTACGAGCAGTACTTC
CASSLAGQLYEQYF
>few|TRBV9|TRBD1|TRBJ2-5
TGTGCCAGCAGCGAGGGAGCCCCCGGGACAGGCCAAGAGACCCAGTACTTC
CASSEGAPGTGQETQYF
>-|TRBV27|TRBD1|TRBJ1-1
TGTGCCAGCAGTCTCTTGTTGGGACAGGGGGAAGCTTTCTTT
CASSLLLGQGEAFF
>-|TRBV5-1|-|TRBJ1-2
TGCGCCAGCAGCTCCGGGCAGGGAAGCTCCTATGGCTACACCTTC
CASSSGQGSSYGYTF
>many|TRBV4-3|TRBD1|TRBJ1-1
TGCGCCAGCAGCCAGCAGGGGGACACTGAAGCTTTCTTT
CASSQQGDTEAFF
>many|TRBV5-4|TRBD2|TRBJ2-5
TGTGCCAGCAGCATGGGACTAGCGAGAAGAGAGACCCAGTACTTC
CASSMGLARRETQYF
>-|TRBV20-1|TRBD1|TRBJ2-5
TGCAGTGCTAGAGTTCCAGGGGGCCTTGAGACCCAGTACTTC
CSARVPGGLETQYF
>few|TRBV4-3|-|TRBJ1-5
TGCGCCAGCAGCCAAGACCTAGGCAATCAGCCCCAGCATTTT
CASSQDLGNQPQHF
>few|TRBV10-3|-|TRBJ1-5
TGTGCCATCAGTGAGAATCGTGGGGGCGGAAATCAGCCCCAGCATTTT
CAISENRGGGNQPQHF
>-|TRBV6-5|-|TRBJ1-6
TGTGCCAGCAGTTCGACACTCGATGATTCACCCCTCCACTTT
CASSSTLDDSPLHF
>few|TRBV11-2|TRBD2|TRBJ2-5
TGTGCCAGCAGCCGGACTAGCGGGGGCGGACAAGAGACCCAGTACTTC
CASSRTSGGGQETQYF
>few|TRBV4-3|-|TRBJ2-3
TGCGCCAGCAGCCAGCGGGGCTACACAGATACGCAGTATTTT
CASSQRGYTDTQYF
>-|TRBV14|-|TRBJ1-3
TGTGCCAGCAGCCAAGGGTTTCGGAACACCATATATTTT
CASSQGFRNTIYF